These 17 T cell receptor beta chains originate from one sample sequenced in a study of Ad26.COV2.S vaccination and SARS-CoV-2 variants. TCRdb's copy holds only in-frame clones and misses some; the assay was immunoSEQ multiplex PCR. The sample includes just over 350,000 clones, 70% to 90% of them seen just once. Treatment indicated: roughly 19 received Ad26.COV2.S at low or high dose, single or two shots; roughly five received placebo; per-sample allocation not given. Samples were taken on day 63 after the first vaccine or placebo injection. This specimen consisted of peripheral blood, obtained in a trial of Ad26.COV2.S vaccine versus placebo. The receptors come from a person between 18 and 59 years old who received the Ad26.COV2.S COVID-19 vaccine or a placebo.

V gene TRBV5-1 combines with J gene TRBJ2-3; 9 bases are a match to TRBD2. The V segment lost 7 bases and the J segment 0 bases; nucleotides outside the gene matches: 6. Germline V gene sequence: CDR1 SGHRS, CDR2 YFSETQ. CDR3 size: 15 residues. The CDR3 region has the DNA TGCGCCAGCTCCCCGCGGGGGGGTAGCACAGATACGCAGTATTTT. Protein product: CASSPRGGSTDTQYF.

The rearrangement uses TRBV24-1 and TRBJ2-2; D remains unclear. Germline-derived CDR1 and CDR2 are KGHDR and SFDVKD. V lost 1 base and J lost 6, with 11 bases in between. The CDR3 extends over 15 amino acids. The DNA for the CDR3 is TGTGCCACCAGTGATTTTTCCCTCAGCGCCGGGGAGCTGTTTTTT. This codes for CATSDFSLSAGELFF.

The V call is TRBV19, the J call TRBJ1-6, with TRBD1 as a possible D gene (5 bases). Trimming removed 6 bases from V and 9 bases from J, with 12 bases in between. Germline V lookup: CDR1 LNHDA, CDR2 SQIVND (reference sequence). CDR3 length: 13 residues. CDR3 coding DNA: TGTGCCAGTAGCCGCGAGGGACTTTCACCCCTCCACTTT. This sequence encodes CASSREGLSPLHF.

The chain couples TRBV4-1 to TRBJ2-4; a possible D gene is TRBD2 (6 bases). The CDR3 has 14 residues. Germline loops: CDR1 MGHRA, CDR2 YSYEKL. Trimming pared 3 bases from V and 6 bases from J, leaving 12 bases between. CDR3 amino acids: CASSHLTGANIQYF. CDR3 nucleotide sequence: TGCGCCAGCAGCCATCTAACGGGAGCAAACATTCAGTACTTC.

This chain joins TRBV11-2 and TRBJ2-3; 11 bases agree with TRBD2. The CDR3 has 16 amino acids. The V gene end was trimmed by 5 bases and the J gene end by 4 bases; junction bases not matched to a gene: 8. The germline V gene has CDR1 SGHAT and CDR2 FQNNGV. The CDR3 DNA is TGTGCCAGCAGCCAAACTAGCGGGAGTGGTGCAGATACGCAGTATTTT. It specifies CASSQTSGSGADTQYF.

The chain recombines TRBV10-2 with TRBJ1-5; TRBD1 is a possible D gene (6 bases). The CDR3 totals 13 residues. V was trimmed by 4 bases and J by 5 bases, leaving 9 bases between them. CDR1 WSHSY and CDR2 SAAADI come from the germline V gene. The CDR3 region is CASSAQGDQPQHF. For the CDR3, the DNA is TGCGCCAGCAGTGCACAGGGAGATCAGCCCCAGCATTTT.

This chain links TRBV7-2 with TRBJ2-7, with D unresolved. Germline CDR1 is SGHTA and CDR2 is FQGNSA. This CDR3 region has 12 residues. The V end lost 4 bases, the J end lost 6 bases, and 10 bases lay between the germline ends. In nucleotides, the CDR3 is TGTGCCAGCAGCTCGGACGGTTTCGAGCAGTACTTC. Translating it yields CASSSDGFEQYF.

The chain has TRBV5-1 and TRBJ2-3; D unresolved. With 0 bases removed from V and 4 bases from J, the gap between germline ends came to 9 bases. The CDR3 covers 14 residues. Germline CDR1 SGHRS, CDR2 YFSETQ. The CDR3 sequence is CASSLDTVADTQYF. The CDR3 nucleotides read TGCGCCAGCAGCTTGGACACTGTTGCAGATACGCAGTATTTT. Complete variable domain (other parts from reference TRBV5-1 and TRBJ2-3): KAGVTQTPRYLIKTRGQQVTLSCSPISGHRSVSWYQQTPGQGLQFLFEYFSETQRNKGNFPGRFSGRQFSNSRSEMNVSTLELGDSALYLCASSLDTVADTQYFGPGTRLTVL.

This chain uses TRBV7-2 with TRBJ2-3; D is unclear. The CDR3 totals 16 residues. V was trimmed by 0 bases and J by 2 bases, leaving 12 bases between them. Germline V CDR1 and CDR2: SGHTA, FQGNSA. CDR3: CASSLAPRLYTDTQYF. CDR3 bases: TGTGCCAGCAGCTTAGCGCCTAGGCTCTACACAGATACGCAGTATTTT.

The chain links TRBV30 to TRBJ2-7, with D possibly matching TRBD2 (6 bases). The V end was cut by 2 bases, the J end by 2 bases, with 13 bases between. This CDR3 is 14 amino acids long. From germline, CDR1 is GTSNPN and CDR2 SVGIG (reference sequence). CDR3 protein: CAWSISSGPYEQYF. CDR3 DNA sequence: TGTGCCTGGAGTATCAGTAGCGGTCCCTACGAGCAGTACTTC.

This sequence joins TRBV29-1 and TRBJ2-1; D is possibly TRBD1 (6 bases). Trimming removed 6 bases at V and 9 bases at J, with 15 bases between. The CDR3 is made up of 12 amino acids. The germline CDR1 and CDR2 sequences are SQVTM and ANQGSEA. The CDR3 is CSVESRGFEQFF. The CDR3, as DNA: TGCAGCGTAGAATCTAGGGGGTTTGAGCAGTTCTTC.

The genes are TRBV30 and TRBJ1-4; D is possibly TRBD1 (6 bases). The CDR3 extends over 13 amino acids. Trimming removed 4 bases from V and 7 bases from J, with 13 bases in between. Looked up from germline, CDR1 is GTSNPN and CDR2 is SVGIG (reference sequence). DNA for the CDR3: TGTGCCTGGAATCGGGGGGCGATTGAAAAACTGTTTTTT. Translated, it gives CAWNRGAIEKLFF.

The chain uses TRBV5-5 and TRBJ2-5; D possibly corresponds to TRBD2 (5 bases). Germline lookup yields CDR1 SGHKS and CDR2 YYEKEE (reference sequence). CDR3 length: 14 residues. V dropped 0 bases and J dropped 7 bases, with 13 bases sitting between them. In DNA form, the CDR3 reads TGTGCCAGCAGCTTGGCCGCGGGTGGGGTGACCCAGTACTTC. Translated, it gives CASSLAAGGVTQYF. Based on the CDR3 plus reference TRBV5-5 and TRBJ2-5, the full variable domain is DAGVTQSPTHLIKTRGQQVTLRCSPISGHKSVSWYQQVLGQGPQFIFQYYEKEERGRGNFPDRFSARQFPNYSSELNVNALLLGDSALYLCASSLAAGGVTQYFGPGTRLLVL.

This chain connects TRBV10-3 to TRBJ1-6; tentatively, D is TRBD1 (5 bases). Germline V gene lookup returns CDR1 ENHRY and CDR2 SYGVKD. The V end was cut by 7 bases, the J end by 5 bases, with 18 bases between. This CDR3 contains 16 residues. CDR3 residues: CAITPGRSLNNSPLHF. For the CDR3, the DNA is TGTGCCATCACCCCGGGACGGTCACTCAATAATTCACCCCTCCACTTT.

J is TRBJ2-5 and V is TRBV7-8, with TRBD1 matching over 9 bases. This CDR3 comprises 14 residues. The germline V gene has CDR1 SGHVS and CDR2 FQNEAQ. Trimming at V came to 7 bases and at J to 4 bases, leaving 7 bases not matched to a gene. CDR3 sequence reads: CASNHRGRLETQYF. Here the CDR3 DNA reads TGTGCCAGCAACCACAGGGGGCGCCTAGAGACCCAGTACTTC.

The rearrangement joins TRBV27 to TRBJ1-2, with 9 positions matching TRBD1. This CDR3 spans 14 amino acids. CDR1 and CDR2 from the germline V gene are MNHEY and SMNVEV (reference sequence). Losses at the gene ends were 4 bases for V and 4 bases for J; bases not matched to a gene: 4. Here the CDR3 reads CASSSYRGLYGYTF. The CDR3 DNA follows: TGTGCCAGCAGTTCATACAGGGGGCTCTATGGCTACACCTTC.

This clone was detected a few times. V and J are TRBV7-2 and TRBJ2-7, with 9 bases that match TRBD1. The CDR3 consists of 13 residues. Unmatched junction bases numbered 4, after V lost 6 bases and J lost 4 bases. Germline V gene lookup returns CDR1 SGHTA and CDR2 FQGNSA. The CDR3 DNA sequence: TGTGCCAGCAGAGGGACAGGGACTTACGAGCAGTACTTC. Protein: CASRGTGTYEQYF.